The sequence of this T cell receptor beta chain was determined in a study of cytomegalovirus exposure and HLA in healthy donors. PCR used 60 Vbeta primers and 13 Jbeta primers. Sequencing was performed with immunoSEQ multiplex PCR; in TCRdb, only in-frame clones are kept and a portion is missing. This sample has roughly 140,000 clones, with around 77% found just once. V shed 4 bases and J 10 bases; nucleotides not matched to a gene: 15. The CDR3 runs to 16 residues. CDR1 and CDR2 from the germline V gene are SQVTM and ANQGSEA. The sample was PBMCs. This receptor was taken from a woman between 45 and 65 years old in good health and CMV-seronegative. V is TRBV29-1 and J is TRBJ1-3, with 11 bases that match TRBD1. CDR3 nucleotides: TGCAGCGTTGGCGATACCGGGACAGGGGGTACTCCAACCATATATTTT. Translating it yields CSVGDTGTGGTPTIYF.